These 12 T cell receptor beta chains were sequenced from one sample in a study of OX40 agonist ivuxolimab in advanced cancers. Library method: the immunoSEQ multiplex PCR assay. Entries here come from immuneACCESS through TCRdb and include only in-frame sequences with V and J called. Some clones fail to appear in such tables; in the studies checked, an unresolved V gene covers under half of the shortfall, and the cause of the remainder is unknown. The sample data list over 85,000 clones, and around 88% of these were observed just once. The ten top clones hold about 0.5% of the sample. This specimen was CD4+ or CD8+ T cells sorted from blood, taken in a trial of the OX40 agonist ivuxolimab. Every receptor here comes from an adult with an advanced solid tumor such as melanoma, head and neck, liver or kidney cancer.

V is TRBV5-1 and J is TRBJ2-3; no reliable D call. The germline CDR1 and CDR2 sequences are SGHRS and YFSETQ. V lost 5 bases and J 2 bases, leaving 15 bases between the germline ends. The CDR3 loop spans 15 amino acids. The CDR3 region is CASRGSVLFTDTQYF. CDR3 bases: TGCGCCAGCAGGGGCTCGGTCCTGTTCACAGATACGCAGTATTTT.

The genes are TRBV7-2 and TRBJ2-1; tentative D call: TRBD2 (5 bases). Per germline, CDR1 SGHTA and CDR2 FQGNSA. Between the trimmed V and J ends, which lost 0 bases and 9 bases, there was a span of 12 bases. This CDR3 is 14 amino acids long. CDR3 nucleotide sequence: TGTGCCAGCAGCTTAGCCGGTACTAGTTTTGAGCAGTTCTTC. The encoded protein is CASSLAGTSFEQFF.

The J gene is TRBJ1-4, the V gene TRBV4-2; D not certain. Trimming took off 3 bases at V and 1 base at J, with 18 bases between the two ends. The CDR3 is 18 amino acids. Germline CDR1 and CDR2: LGHNA and YNFKEQ. The CDR3 DNA reads as TGTGCCAGCAGCCAGGGTGCGACCTGGGCGAAAACTAATGAAAAACTGTTTTTT. Translation: CASSQGATWAKTNEKLFF.

V usage is TRBV7-9 and J usage is TRBJ2-5, with a tentative D call TRBD2 (7 bases). Germline CDR1 reads SEHNR; CDR2 reads FQNEAQ (reference sequence). The CDR3 sequence is 13 residues long. The V end was cut by 9 bases, the J end by 1 base, with 12 bases between. The CDR3 DNA reads as TGTGCCAGTAGCCGGGGGGCCCAAGAGACCCAGTACTTC. This sequence encodes CASSRGAQETQYF. The whole variable domain, remainder taken from reference TRBV7-9 and TRBJ2-5, is DTGVSQNPRHKITKRGQNVTFRCDPISEHNRLYWYRQTLGQGPEFLTYFQNEAQLEKSRLLSDRFSAERPKGSFSTLEIQRTEQGDSAMYLCASSRGAQETQYFGPGTRLLVL.

V and J are TRBV9 and TRBJ1-4; tentative D call: TRBD1 (6 bases). This CDR3 has 15 amino acids. Between the trimmed V and J ends, which lost 4 bases and 5 bases, there was a span of 15 bases. Per germline, CDR1 SGDLS and CDR2 YYNGEE. The CDR3 DNA sequence: TGTGCCAGCAGCAAAGGGGGTCAAGGGAATGAAAAACTGTTTTTT. Protein sequence: CASSKGGQGNEKLFF.

V usage is TRBV5-4 and J usage is TRBJ2-2; D is possibly TRBD1 (6 bases). Germline V gene data show CDR1 as SGHNT and CDR2 as YYREEE (reference sequence). This CDR3 is built from 13 residues. Deletions cut 2 bases from V and 6 bases from J, with 8 bases between. The CDR3 coding sequence is TGTGCCAGCAGCTTCCGACAGGCCGGGGAGCTGTTTTTT. It specifies CASSFRQAGELFF.

This chain links TRBV9 with TRBJ2-5; possible D gene TRBD1, 6 bases. Germline assignment: CDR1 SGDLS and CDR2 YYNGEE. The length of the CDR3 is 12 residues. V was pared by 6 bases and J by 5 bases, with 11 bases between. The CDR3 sequence is CASNRDEETQYF. In DNA form, the CDR3 reads TGTGCCAGCAACAGGGACGAGGAGACCCAGTACTTC.

This sequence joins TRBV5-5 and TRBJ1-2, with a weak D call TRBD1 (5 bases). The CDR3 is 14 residues long. V was trimmed by 2 bases and J by 4 bases, leaving 12 bases between them. Per the germline V gene, CDR1 is SGHKS and CDR2 is YYEKEE (reference sequence). The chain's CDR3 is CASSLTPGSYGYTF. In DNA, the CDR3 is TGTGCCAGCAGCTTAACACCAGGGTCCTATGGCTACACCTTC.

The chain employs TRBV18 and TRBJ1-1; TRBD1 agrees at 8 bases. The CDR3 contains 16 residues. V gave up 4 bases and J gave up 2 bases; unmatched junction bases: 9. CDR1 is KGHSH and CDR2 is LQKENI in the germline V gene. The CDR3, as DNA: TGTGCCAGCTCACGAGGACAGGGAATTTTCAACACTGAAGCTTTCTTT. Its protein is CASSRGQGIFNTEAFF.

The chain carries TRBV15 and TRBJ2-7, with D tentatively TRBD1 or TRBD2 (5 bases each). Germline CDR1 LNHNV, CDR2 YYDKDF (reference sequence). This CDR3 contains 17 residues. V lost 4 bases and J lost 1, with 20 bases in between. CDR3: CATSNLDWWGRSYEQYF. CDR3 bases: TGTGCCACCAGCAACCTGGATTGGTGGGGGAGATCCTACGAGCAGTACTTC. The complete variable domain, with remaining parts taken from reference TRBV15 and TRBJ2-7, reads DAMVIQNPRYQVTQFGKPVTLSCSQTLNHNVMYWYQQKSSQAPKLLFHYYDKDFNNEADTPDNFQSRRPNTSFCFLDIRSPGLGDTAMYLCATSNLDWWGRSYEQYFGPGTRLTVT.

The V call is TRBV5-1, the J call TRBJ1-2; D gene uncertain. The CDR3 runs to 14 residues. Germline CDR1 SGHRS, CDR2 YFSETQ. V lost 0 bases and J lost 8, with 14 bases in between. The CDR3 DNA reads TGCGCCAGCAGCTTGGAGGCGGAAAACTTCGGCTACACCTTC. Translating it yields CASSLEAENFGYTF.

The CDR3 sequence: CATSRYRVSGANVLTF. CDR3 sequence (DNA): TGTGCCACCAGCAGATACAGGGTGTCCGGGGCCAACGTCCTGACTTTC. J is TRBJ2-6 and V is TRBV15, with D tentatively TRBD1 (6 bases). This CDR3 comprises 16 residues. V was clipped by 2 bases and J by 4 bases, with 12 bases between them. Germline CDR1 LNHNV, CDR2 YYDKDF (reference sequence).